This entry lists 23 T cell receptor beta chains sequenced from one sample in a study of cytomegalovirus exposure and HLA in healthy donors. Vbeta (60) and Jbeta (13) primers were used in the PCR. Data came from immunoSEQ multiplex PCR; TCRdb stores just in-frame clones and leaves some out. Of about 200,000 clones in the sample, around 78% are singletons; the top ten hold 1.5% to 2%. The material sequenced was PBMCs. The receptors here all came from a young man in good health and CMV-seronegative.

The chain links TRBV6-6 to TRBJ1-4, with D perhaps matching TRBD1 (5 bases). The CDR3 covers 13 residues. In germline, CDR1 is MNHNY, CDR2 SVGAGI (reference sequence). V lost 8 bases and J 6 bases, leaving 13 bases between the germline ends. DNA for the CDR3: TGTGCCAGCTCCCCCCAGGGTCATGAAAAACTGTTTTTT. It specifies CASSPQGHEKLFF.

The CDR3 protein is CASSPGQGVDQPQHF. CDR3 nucleotide sequence: TGTGCCAGCTCACCGGGACAGGGGGTGGATCAGCCCCAGCATTTT. The chain links TRBV18 to TRBJ1-5, with 11 positions matching TRBD1. V was pared by 3 bases and J by 5 bases, with 3 bases of the junction left unmatched. Germline V CDR1 and CDR2: KGHSH, LQKENI. The CDR3 runs to 15 residues.

This clone has only a few counts. The genes are TRBV5-1 and TRBJ2-5; no firm D call. CDR3 length: 13 residues. Trimming left V 1 base short and J 3 bases short, with 7 bases between. The germline CDR1 and CDR2 sequences are SGHRS and YFSETQ. In nucleotides, the CDR3 is TGCGCCAGCAGCTTGCTTGTCGAAGAGACCCAGTACTTC. Translating gives CASSLLVEETQYF.

The chain carries TRBV6-5 and TRBJ2-7; 7 bases are a match to TRBD2. Germline-derived CDR1 and CDR2 are MNHEY and SVGAGI. The trim removed 8 bases at V and 6 bases at J, leaving 4 bases unmatched. This CDR3 is built from 11 residues. CDR3 region: CASFAGVEQYF. The CDR3 DNA follows: TGTGCCAGCTTCGCGGGGGTCGAGCAGTACTTC.

This sequence joins TRBV5-1 and TRBJ1-1; the D is unclear. The CDR3 sequence is 17 residues long. From germline, CDR1 is SGHRS and CDR2 YFSETQ. V shed 2 bases and J shed 1 base, with 18 bases lying between them. The CDR3 here is CASSFFSRSEGNTEAFF. In nucleotides, the CDR3 is TGCGCCAGCAGCTTTTTTTCAAGGTCGGAGGGGAACACTGAAGCTTTCTTT.

This clone was detected a few times. The V and J genes are TRBV18 and TRBJ2-6, with TRBD2 as a possible D gene (6 bases). Germline CDR1 KGHSH, CDR2 LQKENI. Trimming stripped 8 bases from V and 5 bases from J, with 10 bases between. This CDR3 has 13 residues. Here the CDR3 DNA reads TGTGCCAGCAGCGCGGGGAGGGCCAACGTCCTGACTTTC. It specifies CASSAGRANVLTF.

The chain has TRBV18 and TRBJ2-5; D might be TRBD1 (6 bases). This CDR3 is 13 amino acids long. V was pared by 6 bases and J by 5 bases, with 13 bases between. Germline values: CDR1 KGHSH, CDR2 LQKENI. DNA for the CDR3: TGTGCCAGCTCTCCCGGCCAGGGGGAGACCCAGTACTTC. It translates to CASSPGQGETQYF.

The chain uses TRBV7-2 and TRBJ2-5; the match to TRBD2 covers 7 bases. The CDR3 spans 17 residues. The V gene end was trimmed by 2 bases and the J gene end by 5 bases; junction bases not matched to a gene: 14. In germline, CDR1 is SGHTA, CDR2 FQGNSA. The CDR3 DNA is TGTGCCAGCAGCTTAAAAGGAATAGCGGGCACCCCTGAGACCCAGTACTTC. Translation: CASSLKGIAGTPETQYF.

The chain combines TRBV2 with TRBJ2-7, with no clear D. Germline CDR1 is SNHLY and CDR2 is FYNNEI. This CDR3 has 13 amino acids. V lost 0 bases to trimming and J lost 5 bases, with 8 bases between them. The CDR3 is CASSEAQENEQYF. The CDR3 bases are TGTGCCAGCAGTGAAGCGCAAGAGAACGAGCAGTACTTC.

As to this clone: The junction shows a germline mismatch at one end, possibly a read error. CDR3 residues: CASSGQTRTAF. The DNA for the CDR3 is TGTGCCAGCAGTGGCCAAACGAGGACAGCCTTC. The chain employs TRBV6-1 and TRBJ1-2, with a possible D match to TRBD1 (6 bases). The CDR3 is 11 residues long. Germline loops: CDR1 MNHNS, CDR2 SASEGT.

This chain uses TRBV6-5 with TRBJ2-1; a weak D match, TRBD1 (5 bases). Trimming pared 2 bases from V and 3 bases from J, leaving 8 bases between. This CDR3 is 14 amino acids long. CDR1 is MNHEY, CDR2 SVGAGI, per germline. The CDR3 region is CASSYQGYYNEQFF. The CDR3 region has the DNA TGTGCCAGCAGTTACCAGGGTTACTACAATGAGCAGTTCTTC.

The chain recombines TRBV19 with TRBJ1-4, with a tentative D call TRBD1 (5 bases). V was clipped by 6 bases and J by 2 bases, with 16 bases between them. The CDR3 runs 16 residues. Germline V gene lookup returns CDR1 LNHDA and CDR2 SQIVND (reference sequence). CDR3 loop: CASRPPKGPTNEKLFF. The CDR3 DNA follows: TGTGCCAGTAGACCGCCTAAGGGGCCGACTAATGAAAAACTGTTTTTT.

The gene calls are TRBV2 and TRBJ2-2; 8 nucleotides agree with TRBD1. The CDR3 spans 15 residues. J lost 0 bases, V lost 6 bases, and 3 bases had no gene match. Germline CDR1 reads SNHLY; CDR2 reads FYNNEI. CDR3 in DNA: TGTGCCAGCAGCCGGGACAGGACGAACACCGGGGAGCTGTTTTTT. The encoded protein is CASSRDRTNTGELFF.

This clone was detected a few times. As DNA, the CDR3 is TGTGCCACCGCGGGGGACTATAGCAATCAGCCCCAGCATTTT. Protein product: CATAGDYSNQPQHF. V gene TRBV27 combines with J gene TRBJ1-5; TRBD1 might be the D (5 bases). This CDR3 region has 14 residues. Trimming shortened V by 10 bases and J by 0 bases, and 13 bases separated the two germline ends. Germline CDR1 reads MNHEY; CDR2 reads SMNVEV (reference sequence).

V usage is TRBV7-9 and J usage is TRBJ2-5; D may be TRBD1 (6 bases). V was trimmed by 4 bases and J by 4 bases, leaving 13 bases between them. The CDR3 runs to 14 residues. CDR1 is SEHNR and CDR2 is FQNEAQ in the germline V gene (reference sequence). The CDR3 coding sequence is TGTGCCAGCAGCTCCACAGGGACGGGAGAGACCCAGTACTTC. Translated: CASSSTGTGETQYF.

This rearrangement joins TRBV5-6 to TRBJ1-5; TRBD1 agrees at 8 bases. Germline CDR1 reads SGHDT; CDR2 reads YYEEEE. V lost 4 bases and J lost 4; bases outside the gene matches: 10. The length of the CDR3 is 16 residues. CDR3 region: CASSHNQGAGNQPQHF. The CDR3 region has the DNA TGTGCCAGCAGCCACAATCAGGGGGCGGGGAATCAGCCCCAGCATTTT.

This chain uses TRBV29-1 with TRBJ2-3; 7 bases map to TRBD2. This CDR3 is built from 12 residues. Germline V gene sequence: CDR1 SQVTM, CDR2 ANQGSEA. CDR3 residues: CTYREGTDTQYF. Written as DNA, the CDR3 is TGCACCTATCGGGAGGGCACAGATACGCAGTATTTT.

The chain joins TRBV6-4 to TRBJ2-1, with 9 bases identical to TRBD2. The germline V gene has CDR1 MRHNA and CDR2 SNTAGT. The CDR3 has 15 residues. The trim removed 10 bases at V and 5 bases at J, leaving 12 bases unmatched. The CDR3 nucleotides read TGTGCCACCCAGATGTTTGCGGGGGGGGACAATGAGCAGTTCTTC. Translated: CATQMFAGGDNEQFF.

Comment on this clone: The sample carries other DNA sequences with the same CDR3. This chain uses TRBV27 with TRBJ2-3; TRBD2 aligns across 8 bases. Germline CDR1 MNHEY, CDR2 SMNVEV (reference sequence). V trimming: 3 bases; J trimming: 4 bases; junction bases outside the gene matches: 6. The CDR3 spans 15 residues. CDR3: CASSFLAGGADTQYF. The CDR3 DNA reads as TGTGCCAGCAGTTTCTTGGCGGGAGGTGCAGATACGCAGTATTTT.

The gene calls are TRBV10-3 and TRBJ1-1, with TRBD1 matching 7 bases. J gave up 2 bases and V 5 bases, and 5 bases lay outside the gene matches. CDR1 is ENHRY, CDR2 SYGVKD, per germline. This CDR3 comprises 14 residues. CDR3 sequence (DNA): TGTGCCATCAGTCGGACAGGAGATAACACTGAAGCTTTCTTT. It translates to CAISRTGDNTEAFF.

This clone was found once. This rearrangement joins TRBV6-5 to TRBJ2-7; the D gene is possibly TRBD1 (6 bases). The V end was cut by 2 bases, the J end by 6 bases, with 14 bases between. The germline CDR1 and CDR2 sequences are MNHEY and SVGAGI. This CDR3 has 14 residues. The CDR3 spells CASSYAQGVSEQYF. DNA of the CDR3: TGTGCCAGCAGTTACGCACAGGGTGTCTCCGAGCAGTACTTC.

The chain is built from TRBV7-2 and TRBJ1-5, with no clear D. The V gene lost 4 bases and the J gene lost 2 bases, with 9 bases spanning the gap. Per the germline V gene, CDR1 is SGHTA and CDR2 is FQGNSA. CDR3 length: 14 residues. The CDR3 nucleotides read TGTGCCAGCAGCTGGGCCTGCCGCAATCAGCCCCAGCATTTT. Translation: CASSWACRNQPQHF. Full variable domain (remainder filled in from reference TRBV7-2 and TRBJ1-5): GAGVSQSPSNKVTEKGKDVELRCDPISGHTALYWYRQSLGQGLEFLIYFQGNSAPDKSGLPSDRFSAERTGGSVSTLTIQRTQQEDSAVYLCASSWACRNQPQHFGDGTRLSIL.

The genes are TRBV5-1 and TRBJ1-6, with D uncertain. Germline CDR1 and CDR2: SGHRS and YFSETQ. CDR3 length equals 15 residues. Trimming pared 4 bases from V and 10 bases from J, leaving 18 bases between. CDR3 sequence: CASSLFVGKESPLHF. DNA for the CDR3: TGCGCCAGCAGCCTCTTTGTGGGCAAAGAATCACCCCTCCACTTT.